This T cell receptor (beta chain) was retrieved from a study of beta chain features in type 1 diabetes. Whole-study findings and limits: Type 1 diabetes patients had VDJ junctions that carried fewer insertions and more deletions. Shorter TCRB CDR3s, moderately but significantly so, were found in Type 1 diabetes patients in all four CD4+ subsets. The study found that naive, central memory and Treg TCRB repertoires appeared more similar in patients than in healthy donors.

In the case of this clone: Its specificity is unknown.

Expressed TCRB transcripts were sequenced after all isolated RNA was converted to cDNA. Sequencing used immunoSEQ multiplex PCR; TCRdb keeps in-frame clones, though not all of them. The top ten clones hold just under 0.04% of a sample with hundreds of thousands of clones, more than 13% of them seen once. CDR1 and CDR2 (germline): LNHNV, YYDKDF (reference sequence). The V segment lost 6 bases and the J segment 8 bases; nucleotides outside the gene matches: 9. This CDR3 region has 14 residues. Sorting that relied on CD45RO/CCR7/CD25/CD127/CD95/CD27 yielded CD4+ naive, central memory, regulatory and stem cell-like memory cells.

The sequence derives from a man in his late teens or twenties with type 1 diabetes. The chain recombines TRBV15 with TRBJ1-4, with 7 bases aligning to TRBD1. The specimen sequenced was naive CD4+ T cells from blood. This CDR3 reads CATRGTALGEKLFF. CDR3 DNA: TGTGCCACCAGAGGGACAGCGTTAGGGGAAAAACTGTTTTTT.